The rows below give T cell receptor beta chains drawn from one sample of a study of T cells in Graves' hyperthyroidism and ophthalmopathy. TCRdb re-called the multiplex PCR reads with MiXCR, one entry per CDR3 protein. This sample has roughly 700,000 distinct CDR3 sequences; roughly 32% occur once, and the top ten carry around 31%. Specimen: blood. These receptors came from a middle-aged woman with Graves' hyperthyroidism. Both conserved end residues are part of each CDR3. A D gene is named only where the DNA matches it firmly. Not all rows give a size; the values are once, few, many and, for expanded clones, a class.

clone_size	d_call	v_call	j_call	cdr3_nt	cdr3_aa
-	-	TRBV20-1	TRBJ1-3	TGCAGTGCTAGAGATATTACAGGGTCTGGAAACACCATATATTTT	CSARDITGSGNTIYF
many	-	TRBV7-2	TRBJ1-5	TGTGCCAGCAGCTGGGACCAGGGCAATCAGCCCCAGCATTTT	CASSWDQGNQPQHF
few	TRBD1	TRBV6-5	TRBJ1-2	TGTGCCAGCAGTTACTCTCAGGACCCGACAGGGGATGATGGCTACACCTTC	CASSYSQDPTGDDGYTF
-	-	TRBV9	TRBJ2-2	TGTGCCAGCAGGGACTACCGCGCGAACACCGGGGAGCTGTTTTTT	CASRDYRANTGELFF
-	-	TRBV13	TRBJ1-1	TGTGCCAGCAGCCCCTGGGCGGGTTTGAACACTGAAGCTTTCTTT	CASSPWAGLNTEAFF
few	TRBD2	TRBV7-2	TRBJ2-5	TGCGCCAGCAGCCAGCGGACTAGCCCGGGAGAGACCCAGTACTTC	CASSQRTSPGETQYF
few	TRBD1	TRBV6-5	TRBJ2-5	TGTGCCTGCTCAACAGGGGAAAAGACCCAGTACTTC	CACSTGEKTQYF
-	-	TRBV10-3	TRBJ1-2	TGTGCCAGCAGTTACGCCGGGGGAAGACCCGACTATGGCTACACCTTC	CASSYAGGRPDYGYTF
few	-	TRBV7-9	TRBJ1-1	TGTGCCAGCAGCTTGGCAATATTCGCTGAAGTTTTCTTT	CASSLAIFAEVFF
few	-	TRBV4-1	TRBJ1-6	TGCGCCAGCAGCCCCATCGGAAGAACCAGGGTCCCTTCACCCCTCCACTTT	CASSPIGRTRVPSPLHF
many	-	TRBV10-3	TRBJ1-2	TGTGCCATCAGTGGCCCCGGGACCGCGGAATATTATGGCTACACCTTC	CAISGPGTAEYYGYTF
many	TRBD1	TRBV7-2	TRBJ2-7	TGTGCCAGCATCCCGAACCGACAGGGCAGGGCGGGTTACGAGCAGTACTTC	CASIPNRQGRAGYEQYF
once	-	TRBV5-1	TRBJ2-2	TGCGCCACGGGTGTGACGGGCCTCCGGGGGAACACCGGGGAGCTGTTTTTT	CATGVTGLRGNTGELFF
-	-	TRBV29-1	TRBJ2-3	TGCGGCGTTCGTGCCTACACAGATACGCAGTATTTT	CGVRAYTDTQYF
many	TRBD1	TRBV7-2	TRBJ1-1	TGTGCCAGCAGCTTAGAAGGGGGCGAGAACACTGAAGCTTTCTTT	CASSLEGGENTEAFF
many	-	TRBV2	TRBJ1-1	TGTGCCAGCAGTGAAGCGCTTCATTCGGCAGAAGCTTTCTTT	CASSEALHSAEAFF
-	TRBD2	TRBV20-1	TRBJ2-7	TGCAGTGCTACCCGGACTGGGGGGGGGGAGAGCGACGAGCAGTACTTC	CSATRTGGGESDEQYF
-	-	TRBV20-1	TRBJ1-2	TGCAGTGGCTGGGCCGCACCGCCCCGGGGTTCCGCTACCTTC	CSGWAAPPRGSATF
-	-	TRBV7-2	TRBJ1-6	TGTGCCAGCAGCTTACGGGACGCCCCGAACTATAATTCACCCCTCCACTTT	CASSLRDAPNYNSPLHF
-	TRBD2	TRBV7-2	TRBJ2-5	TGTGCCAGCAGCTTAGTGCGCTTAGCGGGAGAGACCCAGTACTTC	CASSLVRLAGETQYF
few	-	TRBV20-1	TRBJ1-1	TGCAGTGCTAGAGATGATGGGGGCCCTCGGTCTGAAGCTTTCTTT	CSARDDGGPRSEAFF
-	TRBD1	TRBV20-1	TRBJ2-5	TGCAGTGCTATCGCACAGGGGAAAGAGACCCAGTACTTC	CSAIAQGKETQYF
few	TRBD1	TRBV5-4	TRBJ2-7	TGTGCCAGCAGCTTGGCCGCTGGACAGGGTTCTTACGAGCAGTACTTC	CASSLAAGQGSYEQYF
-	-	TRBV29-1	TRBJ1-1	TGCAGCGCTCACACCCCCGGGACTCGGGGAGACACTGAAGCTTTCTTT	CSAHTPGTRGDTEAFF
-	-	TRBV7-9	TRBJ1-4	TGTGCCAGCAGCCCCACGGGGGCGGAAAAACTGTTTTTT	CASSPTGAEKLFF
-	-	TRBV5-1	TRBJ2-3	TGCGCCAGCAGCGCCCGCTCAGATACGCAGTATTTT	CASSARSDTQYF
many	TRBD1	TRBV20-1	TRBJ2-7	TGCAGTGCGCCGGGACAGGGGATAGAGCAGTACTTC	CSAPGQGIEQYF
-	TRBD2	TRBV11-1	TRBJ2-5	TGTGCCAGCAGCCTAACTAGCGGGGGGGCCCAGTACTTC	CASSLTSGGAQYF
many	-	TRBV19	TRBJ2-7	TGTGCCAGTAGTAGTTTGTCAGGACACGAGCAGTACTTC	CASSSLSGHEQYF
many	TRBD2	TRBV7-7	TRBJ2-5	TGTGCTAGCAGCTTAGTCGGACTAGCAGGAGAGACCCAGTACTTC	CASSLVGLAGETQYF
few	-	TRBV6-5	TRBJ1-5	TGTGCCAGCAGCCCGATGGGGGATCAGCCCCAGCATTTT	CASSPMGDQPQHF
-	-	TRBV6-2/TRBV6-3	TRBJ2-3	TGTGCCAGCAGTTACTACCCTCATACGCAGTATTTT	CASSYYPHTQYF
many	TRBD2	TRBV7-2	TRBJ2-5	TGTGCCAGCAGCTTAGAGCGGGGCCAGTACTTC	CASSLERGQYF
few	-	TRBV11-2	TRBJ2-5	TGTGCCAGCAGCCAGGGTGGGGGCCCAGAGACCCAGTACTTC	CASSQGGGPETQYF
-	TRBD1	TRBV7-9	TRBJ1-6	TGTGCCAGCAGCCACCGGGACAGGGGAATCGGTTCACCCCTCCACTTT	CASSHRDRGIGSPLHF
many	-	TRBV6-4	TRBJ1-1	TGTGCCAGCAGTGACCATGGGAACACTGAAGCTTTCTTT	CASSDHGNTEAFF
-	-	TRBV11-2	TRBJ2-5	TGTGCCAGCTCACCACCTACAGGGATGGAGACCCAGTACTTC	CASSPPTGMETQYF
many	-	TRBV19	TRBJ1-2	TGTGCCAGTAGTATAGATGCGACAGGCTATGGCTACACCTTC	CASSIDATGYGYTF
once	-	TRBV19	TRBJ1-5	TGTGCCAGTACCTCGTTACAGGGTAGTGGGAGCAATCAGCCCCAGCATTTT	CASTSLQGSGSNQPQHF